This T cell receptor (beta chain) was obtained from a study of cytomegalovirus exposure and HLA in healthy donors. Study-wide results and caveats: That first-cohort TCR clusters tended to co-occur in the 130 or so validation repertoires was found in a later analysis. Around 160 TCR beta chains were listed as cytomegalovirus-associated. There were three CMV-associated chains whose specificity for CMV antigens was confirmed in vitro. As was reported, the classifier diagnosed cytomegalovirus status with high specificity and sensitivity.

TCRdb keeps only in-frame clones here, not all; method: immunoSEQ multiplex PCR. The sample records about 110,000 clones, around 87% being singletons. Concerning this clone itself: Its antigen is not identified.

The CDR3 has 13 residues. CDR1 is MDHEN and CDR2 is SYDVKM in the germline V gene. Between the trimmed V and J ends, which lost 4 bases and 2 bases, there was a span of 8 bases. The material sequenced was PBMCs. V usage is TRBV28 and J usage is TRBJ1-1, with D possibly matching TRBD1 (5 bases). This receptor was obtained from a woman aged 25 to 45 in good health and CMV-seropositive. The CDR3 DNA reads TGTGCCAGCAGTTCGACAGAAAACACTGAAGCTTTCTTT. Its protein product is CASSSTENTEAFF.